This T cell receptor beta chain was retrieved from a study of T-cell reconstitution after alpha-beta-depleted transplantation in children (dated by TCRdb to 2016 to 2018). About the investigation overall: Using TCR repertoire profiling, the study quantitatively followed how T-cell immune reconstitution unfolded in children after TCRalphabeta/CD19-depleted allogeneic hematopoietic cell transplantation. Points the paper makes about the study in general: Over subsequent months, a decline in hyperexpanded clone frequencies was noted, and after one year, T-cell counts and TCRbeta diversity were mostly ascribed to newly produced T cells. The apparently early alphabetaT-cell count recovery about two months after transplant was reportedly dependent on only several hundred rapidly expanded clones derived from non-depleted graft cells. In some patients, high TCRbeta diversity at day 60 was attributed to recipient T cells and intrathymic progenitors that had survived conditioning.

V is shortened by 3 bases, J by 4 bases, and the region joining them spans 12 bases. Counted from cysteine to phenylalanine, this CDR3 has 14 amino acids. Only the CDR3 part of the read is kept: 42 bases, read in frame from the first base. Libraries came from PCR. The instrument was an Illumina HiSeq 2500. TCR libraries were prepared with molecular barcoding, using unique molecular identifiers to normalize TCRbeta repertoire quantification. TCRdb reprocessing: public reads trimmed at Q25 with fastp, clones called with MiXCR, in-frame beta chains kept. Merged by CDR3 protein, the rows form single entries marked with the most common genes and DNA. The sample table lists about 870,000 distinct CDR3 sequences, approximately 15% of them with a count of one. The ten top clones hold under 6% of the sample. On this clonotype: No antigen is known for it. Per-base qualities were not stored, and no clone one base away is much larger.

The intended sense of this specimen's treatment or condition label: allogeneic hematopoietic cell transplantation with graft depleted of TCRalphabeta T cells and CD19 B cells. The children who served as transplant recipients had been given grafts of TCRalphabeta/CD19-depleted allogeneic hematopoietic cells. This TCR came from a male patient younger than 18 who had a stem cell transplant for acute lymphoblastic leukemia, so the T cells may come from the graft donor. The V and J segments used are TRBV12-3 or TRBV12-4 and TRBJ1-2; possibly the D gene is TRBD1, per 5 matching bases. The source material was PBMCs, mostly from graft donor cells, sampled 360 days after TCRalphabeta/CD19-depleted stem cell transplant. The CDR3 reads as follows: CASSFSERGYGYTF. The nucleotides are TGTGCCAGCAGTTTTTCCGAAAGGGGCTATGGCTACACCTTC.